A single T cell receptor (beta chain) is shown here with its context. Its antigen is unidentified. Germline CDR1 MNHNS, CDR2 SASEGT. The V end lost 5 bases, the J end lost 0 bases, and 14 bases lay between the germline ends. The CDR3 has 15 amino acids. The source of the sample is a study of identical twins. Overall study results and limits: Model-predicted out-of-frame TCR alpha sharing fell below observed values in monozygotic twins.

Unique molecular identifiers were present on the cDNA, which also gained a universal primer site by template switching. TCRdb reprocessed the 5' RACE reads via MiXCR and lists one record per CDR3 protein. Among 690,000 or so distinct CDR3 sequences, over 8.5% were seen once, and the ten largest hold about 0.98%. In addition, the sample was reused for a study of yellow fever vaccine responses in identical twins.

Sequenced sample: PBMCs. The gene calls are TRBV6-1 and TRBJ2-7, with no clear D. The sequence derives from a woman under 30 in good health. In DNA, the CDR3 is TGTGCCAGCAGTAGTGTAAGACTTAGCTCCTACGAGCAGTACTTC. It codes for CASSSVRLSSYEQYF.